The 11 T cell receptor beta chains in this list originate from one sample, sequenced in a study of blood T cell repertoires in COVID-19. Assay: immunoSEQ multiplex PCR; the TCRdb copy retains only in-frame clones and omits some. The sample lists roughly 340,000 clones; about 89% were seen once. The sample was PBMCs or T cells enriched from blood (not recorded which). These receptors originate from a man aged 35 to 55 in a cohort exposed to, infected with or recovered from COVID-19 (not recorded which).

The chain is built from TRBV5-1 and TRBJ1-6; D remains ambiguous. The germline V and J ends were trimmed by 2 bases and 5 bases, with 11 bases remaining between them. Germline-derived CDR1 and CDR2 are SGHRS and YFSETQ. The CDR3 consists of 15 residues. The CDR3 DNA reads TGCGCCAGCAGCTTCGGGAACCGAGATAATTCACCCCTCCACTTT. This encodes CASSFGNRDNSPLHF. The full variable domain, with the rest looked up from reference TRBV5-1 and TRBJ1-6, is KAGVTQTPRYLIKTRGQQVTLSCSPISGHRSVSWYQQTPGQGLQFLFEYFSETQRNKGNFPGRFSGRQFSNSRSEMNVSTLELGDSALYLCASSFGNRDNSPLHFGNGTRLTVT.

This chain joins TRBV5-1 and TRBJ1-5, with 12 bases lining up with TRBD1. CDR1 and CDR2 (germline): SGHRS, YFSETQ. The CDR3 loop spans 15 amino acids. V was pared by 4 bases and J by 6 bases, with 5 bases of the junction left unmatched. The DNA of the CDR3 is TGCGCCAGCAGCCCAGGGACAGGGGGCTTTCAGCCCCAGCATTTT. Protein: CASSPGTGGFQPQHF.

The chain recombines TRBV19 with TRBJ2-1; the match to TRBD2 covers 10 bases. Germline assignment: CDR1 LNHDA and CDR2 SQIVND (reference sequence). V was clipped by 2 bases and J by 2 bases; unmatched bases: 3. This CDR3 spans 16 amino acids. CDR3 residues: CASSIRTSGPYNEQFF. The CDR3 nucleotides are TGTGCCAGTAGTATAAGGACTAGCGGACCCTACAATGAGCAGTTCTTC. Based on the CDR3 plus reference TRBV19 and TRBJ2-1, the full variable domain is DGGITQSPKYLFRKEGQNVTLSCEQNLNHDAMYWYRQDPGQGLRLIYYSQIVNDFQKGDIAEGYSVSREKKESFPLTVTSAQKNPTAFYLCASSIRTSGPYNEQFFGPGTRLTVL.

The chain links TRBV5-1 to TRBJ2-1; 10 positions agree with TRBD2. Germline values: CDR1 SGHRS, CDR2 YFSETQ. The length of the CDR3 is 16 residues. The J segment lost 2 bases and the V segment lost 2 bases, leaving 4 bases of the junction unmatched. The CDR3 region has the DNA TGCGCCAGCAGCTTCCCGCTAGCGGGGGCCTACAATGAGCAGTTCTTC. The encoded protein is CASSFPLAGAYNEQFF.

The chain joins TRBV7-8 to TRBJ2-2, with a weak D call TRBD2 (5 bases). Germline V gene lookup returns CDR1 SGHVS and CDR2 FQNEAQ. Trimming removed 5 bases from V and 2 bases from J, with 15 bases in between. The CDR3 extends over 16 amino acids. The CDR3 is CASSPFRRRNTGELFF. The CDR3 DNA follows: TGTGCCAGCAGCCCCTTCAGGAGGCGAAACACCGGGGAGCTGTTTTTT.

The chain recombines TRBV27 with TRBJ2-4; 10 bases fit TRBD1. The V and J ends lost 5 bases and 0 bases, in that order; junction bases with no gene match: 7. Germline V gene sequence: CDR1 MNHEY, CDR2 SMNVEV (reference sequence). The CDR3 length is 17 residues. DNA of the CDR3: TGTGCCAGCAGTGCCCGGGACAGGGGCCTAGCCAAAAACATTCAGTACTTC. Its translation is CASSARDRGLAKNIQYF.

The rearrangement joins TRBV29-1 to TRBJ1-2; D is ambiguous. Trimming stripped 6 bases from V and 8 bases from J, with 13 bases between. CDR1 SQVTM and CDR2 ANQGSEA come from the germline V gene. This CDR3 is 11 amino acids long. CDR3 nucleotide sequence: TGCAGCGTAGGCAGGCGTGGGGGCTACACCTTC. Amino acid sequence: CSVGRRGGYTF. Looking up the rest from reference TRBV29-1 and TRBJ1-2 gives the full variable domain: SAVISQKPSRDICQRGTSLTIQCQVDSQVTMMFWYRQQPGQSLTLIATANQGSEATYESGFVIDKFPISRPNLTFSTLTVSNMSPEDSSIYLCSVGRRGGYTFGSGTRLTVV.

This clone was picked up one time. The V and J genes are TRBV5-1 and TRBJ2-1; 13 bases fit TRBD2. The CDR3 runs 15 residues. Losses at the gene ends were 3 bases for V and 8 bases for J; bases not matched to a gene: 5. Germline V gives CDR1 SGHRS, CDR2 YFSETQ. In DNA form, the CDR3 reads TGCGCCAGCAGCTCCGTACTAGCGGGAGGGTATGAGCAGTTCTTC. It is translated as CASSSVLAGGYEQFF. Variable domain in full (rest from reference TRBV5-1 and TRBJ2-1): KAGVTQTPRYLIKTRGQQVTLSCSPISGHRSVSWYQQTPGQGLQFLFEYFSETQRNKGNFPGRFSGRQFSNSRSEMNVSTLELGDSALYLCASSSVLAGGYEQFFGPGTRLTVL.

The chain has TRBV2 and TRBJ2-1; 13 nucleotides match TRBD2. V shed 5 bases, J shed 10 bases, and the junction held 2 bases outside the gene matches. The CDR3 has 13 amino acids. Germline V CDR1 and CDR2: SNHLY, FYNNEI. DNA for the CDR3: TGTGCCAGCAGTCTGGGACTAGCGGGAGAGCAGTTCTTC. Translation gives CASSLGLAGEQFF.

The V gene is TRBV19, the J gene TRBJ1-5; 8 bases are shared with TRBD1. The length of the CDR3 is 15 residues. With V trimmed by 4 bases and J by 5 bases, 7 bases remained unmatched. Looked up from germline, CDR1 is LNHDA and CDR2 is SQIVND (reference sequence). The CDR3 loop reads CASSKDRGRYQPQHF. The DNA of the CDR3 is TGTGCCAGTAGTAAAGACAGGGGCCGGTATCAGCCCCAGCATTTT. Full variable domain (remainder filled in from reference TRBV19 and TRBJ1-5): DGGITQSPKYLFRKEGQNVTLSCEQNLNHDAMYWYRQDPGQGLRLIYYSQIVNDFQKGDIAEGYSVSREKKESFPLTVTSAQKNPTAFYLCASSKDRGRYQPQHFGDGTRLSIL.

The chain links TRBV6-5 to TRBJ1-4; 8 nucleotides agree with TRBD1. The V gene end was trimmed by 6 bases and the J gene end by 7 bases; junction bases not matched to a gene: 7. Germline V gene lookup returns CDR1 MNHEY and CDR2 SVGAGI. The CDR3 is 14 residues long. The CDR3 spells CASRSGQVAEKLFF. The DNA for the CDR3 is TGTGCCAGCAGGTCGGGACAGGTGGCTGAAAAACTGTTTTTT.